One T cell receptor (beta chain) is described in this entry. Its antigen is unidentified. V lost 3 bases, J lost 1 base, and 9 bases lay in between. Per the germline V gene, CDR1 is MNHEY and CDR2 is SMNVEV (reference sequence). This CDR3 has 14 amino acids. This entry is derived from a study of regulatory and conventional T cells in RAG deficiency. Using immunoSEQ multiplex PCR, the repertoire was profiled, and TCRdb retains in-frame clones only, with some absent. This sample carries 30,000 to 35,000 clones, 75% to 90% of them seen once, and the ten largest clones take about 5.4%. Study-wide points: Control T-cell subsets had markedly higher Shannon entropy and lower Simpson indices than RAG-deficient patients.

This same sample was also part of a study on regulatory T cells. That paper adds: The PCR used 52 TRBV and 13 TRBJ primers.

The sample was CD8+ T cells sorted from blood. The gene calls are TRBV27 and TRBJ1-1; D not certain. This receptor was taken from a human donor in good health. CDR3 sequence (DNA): TGTGCCAGCAGTTTCGGTCCTCAGAACACTGAAGCTTTCTTT. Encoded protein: CASSFGPQNTEAFF.